This TCR beta chain was found in a study of T cell clonotyping in hematopoietic cell transplantation. Indicated time point: recipient sample about 28 days before transplant, after cytoreduction. Profiling relied on immunoSEQ multiplex PCR, and the TCRdb table lists in-frame clones only, not all of them. This table holds about 41,000 clones, 85% found once. On this clone: Its antigen is not identified.

The CDR3 length is 14 residues. Germline trimming cut 6 bases from V and 7 bases from J; bases unmatched to any gene: 7. Germline V gene data show CDR1 as MDHEN and CDR2 as SYDVKM. Study outcomes and limitations: Without cell sorting, CD4 versus CD8 contributions remain unresolved. Recipient TCR diversity dropped after transplant; expanded clonotypes rose from day 30 to 180.

V gene TRBV28 combines with J gene TRBJ1-5, with 9 bases identical to TRBD1. The sequencing used peripheral blood mononuclear cells, collected before stem cell transplant. This receptor was identified in a man aged 55 to 70 with acute myeloid leukemia. Some clones in this sample may be carry-over from other donors' samples. CDR3: CASRYGQGRQPQHF. CDR3 in DNA: TGTGCCAGCAGATATGGACAGGGGAGGCAGCCCCAGCATTTT.